Reported below is one TCR beta chain. Its antigen is unknown. This sample is part of a study of T-cell memory formation after mild COVID-19. Study observations and caveats: The appearance of some responding clones in pre-infection memory suggested that cross-reactive memory joined. Clones shrinking from day 15 to 85 showed even CD4/CD8 mixes; later expanders tilted CD4+.

Trimming left V 2 bases short and J 7 bases short, with 11 bases between. This CDR3 is 13 amino acids long. CDR1 MDHEN and CDR2 SYDVKM come from the germline V gene. Constant-segment primers were used for 5'RACE, and the resulting TCR alpha and TCR beta cDNA libraries carried sample barcodes and UMIs. TCRdb itself ran the 5' RACE reads through MiXCR, one entry per CDR3 protein. The sample contains 100,000 to 150,000 distinct CDR3 sequences, about 17% of which appear only once. This receptor was taken from a man between 18 and 35 years old who had mild COVID-19 (a few samples of this study predate the infection). Cell type and time point are not known. V is TRBV28 and J is TRBJ1-2, with D possibly being TRBD1 (5 bases). The sample taken for sequencing was PBMCs or a T cell subset sorted from them (not recorded which). The CDR3 coding sequence is TGTGCCAGCAGTTTAGGCCAGGGACCTGGCTACACCTTC. It specifies CASSLGQGPGYTF.